This T cell receptor beta chain was identified during a study of response to subunit inactivated influenza vaccine. MiXCR, run by TCRdb on the RT-PCR reads, gives a single entry per CDR3 protein. Of about 650,000 distinct CDR3 sequences in the sample, approximately 15% were seen once. Germline CDR1 and CDR2: DFQATT and SNEGSKA (reference sequence). V was clipped by 1 base and J by 10 bases, with 17 bases between them. This CDR3 has 14 residues. This clonotype was obtained from a man aged 50-60 years who received an inactivated influenza vaccine. The material sequenced was PBMCs from blood, taken less than 13 days after vaccination. The V gene is TRBV20-1, the J gene TRBJ2-1; tentative D call: TRBD2 (6 bases). Here the CDR3 reads CSARVGRTSGEQFF. The DNA for the CDR3 is TGCAGTGCTAGAGTGGGGAGGACATCCGGGGAGCAGTTCTTC.